A selection of T cell receptor beta chains follows, all from one sample in a study of regulatory dendritic cells for organ transplantation. Assay: immunoSEQ multiplex PCR; the TCRdb copy retains only in-frame clones and omits some. The profile covers 9,500 to 15,000 clones, with 74% appearing a single time and 0.6% to 0.7% taken by the ten largest. No cognate antigen is known for these TCRs. Sequencing was carried out using naive CD4+ T cells from blood cultured with regulatory dendritic cells. The receptors stem from a human donor in good health. Each CDR3 is given with its conserved first and last residue. The D gene is left open where the match is weak. A clone size is listed for some rows: how often the clone was seen (once, few, many), or a class if it is expanded.

size: .
J: TRBJ2-1
D: .
V: TRBV6-6
DNA: TGTGCCAGCCGAACCGGGACTCCGAACAATGAGCAGTTCTTC
CDR3: CASRTGTPNNEQFF

size: .
J: TRBJ2-7
D: .
V: TRBV9
DNA: TGTGCCAGCAGCGTAGGACTTCAGGGGTACAGCCGGACCTACGAGCAGTACTTC
CDR3: CASSVGLQGYSRTYEQYF

size: .
J: TRBJ1-2
D: TRBD1
V: TRBV6-6
DNA: TGTGCCAGCAGGCCGGGACAGGGGTACCTAAACTATGGCTACACCTTC
CDR3: CASRPGQGYLNYGYTF

size: .
J: TRBJ1-1
D: TRBD1
V: TRBV6-5
DNA: TGTGCCAGCAGTTTCTCTCTGACAGGGAAGAACACTGAAGCTTTCTTT
CDR3: CASSFSLTGKNTEAFF

size: few
J: TRBJ2-7
D: .
V: TRBV18
DNA: TGTGCCAGCTCACCACCGACGGGTCGGGGCGAGCAGTACTTC
CDR3: CASSPPTGRGEQYF

size: .
J: TRBJ1-1
D: .
V: TRBV29-1
DNA: TGCAGCGTGGGGGGAAGGAACACTGAAGCTTTCTTT
CDR3: CSVGGRNTEAFF

size: .
J: TRBJ1-4
D: .
V: TRBV9
DNA: TGTGCCAGCAGCGTAGAGTCGGGTAATGAAAAACTGTTTTTT
CDR3: CASSVESGNEKLFF

size: .
J: TRBJ1-3
D: .
V: TRBV7-9
DNA: TGTGCCAGCAGCCTACAGGGTTCCTCTGGAAACACCATATATTTT
CDR3: CASSLQGSSGNTIYF

size: .
J: TRBJ1-2
D: .
V: TRBV6-1
DNA: TGTGCCAGCAGGGACATACAGGGTAACTATGGCTACACCTTC
CDR3: CASRDIQGNYGYTF

size: .
J: TRBJ2-3
D: .
V: TRBV5-1
DNA: TGCGCCAGCAGCTTGCGGGGGGCCCCAGATACGCAGTATTTT
CDR3: CASSLRGAPDTQYF

size: .
J: TRBJ2-2
D: .
V: TRBV18
DNA: TGTGCCAGCTCACCCTCGGAGGCGAACACCGGGGAGCTGTTTTTT
CDR3: CASSPSEANTGELFF

size: few
J: TRBJ2-1
D: TRBD1
V: TRBV5-1
DNA: TGCGCCAGCAGCCAAGGGACAGGGGGCCGGAATGAGCAGTTCTTC
CDR3: CASSQGTGGRNEQFF

size: .
J: TRBJ1-1
D: .
V: TRBV7-2
DNA: TGTGCCAGCACCTTGGGGCAGACGAACACTGAAGCTTTCTTT
CDR3: CASTLGQTNTEAFF

size: few
J: TRBJ1-6
D: .
V: TRBV5-6
DNA: TGTGCCAGCAGTCAAGGGGTTAATTCACCCCTCCACTTT
CDR3: CASSQGVNSPLHF

size: .
J: TRBJ2-1
D: .
V: TRBV5-4
DNA: TGTGCCAGCAGCTCTGAGGGTGGGGACTGGAATGAGCAGTTCTTC
CDR3: CASSSEGGDWNEQFF

size: .
J: TRBJ1-4
D: TRBD1
V: TRBV6-6
DNA: TGTGCCAGCAGTTTTAACAGGGGTTCTAATGAAAAACTGTTTTTT
CDR3: CASSFNRGSNEKLFF

size: .
J: TRBJ2-3
D: TRBD2
V: TRBV5-1
DNA: TGCGCCAGCAGCTGGGGACCTAGCGGGGGGGCCACAGATACGCAGTATTTT
CDR3: CASSWGPSGGATDTQYF

size: few
J: TRBJ2-2
D: .
V: TRBV9
DNA: TGTGCCAGCAGTAGGGACACCACTACCGGGGAGCTGTTTTTT
CDR3: CASSRDTTTGELFF

size: .
J: TRBJ2-2
D: .
V: TRBV4-2
DNA: TGTGCCAGCAGCCGCGGACAGTTGAACACCGGGGAGCTGTTTTTT
CDR3: CASSRGQLNTGELFF

size: .
J: TRBJ1-2
D: .
V: TRBV27
DNA: TGTGCCAGCAGTTTAATTGGCAGAACATACTATGGCTACACCTTC
CDR3: CASSLIGRTYYGYTF

size: .
J: TRBJ2-3
D: TRBD1
V: TRBV19
DNA: TGTGCCAGTAGTAAGGCGGCAGGGGGAAAGAATACGCAGTATTTT
CDR3: CASSKAAGGKNTQYF

size: few
J: TRBJ1-3
D: .
V: TRBV11-3
DNA: TGTGCCAGCAGTCTCCTCCCTGGCAGGGGATATGGAAACACCATATATTTT
CDR3: CASSLLPGRGYGNTIYF

size: .
J: TRBJ2-7
D: .
V: TRBV4-1
DNA: TGCGCCAGCAGCTACAGGGTAAGCTCCTACGAGCAGTACTTC
CDR3: CASSYRVSSYEQYF

size: .
J: TRBJ2-3
D: TRBD2
V: TRBV2
DNA: TGTGCCAGCAGTGAGAGGAGGCGGGGGGCCACCCCGGGAGTAGCAGATACGCAGTATTTT
CDR3: CASSERRRGATPGVADTQYF

size: few
J: TRBJ1-6
D: TRBD1
V: TRBV19
DNA: TGTGCCAGTACTCAAGGGACAGGCCCTAATTCACCCCTCCACTTT
CDR3: CASTQGTGPNSPLHF

size: .
J: TRBJ2-4
D: TRBD2
V: TRBV5-4
DNA: TGTGCCAGCAGTAGCGGGGGGACCAAAAACATTCAGTACTTC
CDR3: CASSSGGTKNIQYF

size: medium-sized
J: TRBJ1-4
D: TRBD1
V: TRBV7-9
DNA: TGTGCCAGCAGCCCAGGACAGGGGGCCTTGGGTAATGAAAAACTGTTTTTT
CDR3: CASSPGQGALGNEKLFF

size: once
J: TRBJ2-1
D: TRBD2
V: TRBV9
DNA: TGTGCCAGCAGCGTAGAGCTCCCGGGGGGTGAGCAGTTCTTC
CDR3: CASSVELPGGEQFF

size: .
J: TRBJ2-3
D: TRBD1
V: TRBV5-1
DNA: TGCGCCAGCAGCGAGGGACAGGGGAGAAGGGGCACAGATACGCAGTATTTT
CDR3: CASSEGQGRRGTDTQYF

size: .
J: TRBJ1-1
D: .
V: TRBV6-4
DNA: TGTGCCAGCAGTGACTCGACTGTGAACACTGAAGCTTTCTTT
CDR3: CASSDSTVNTEAFF

size: .
J: TRBJ1-4
D: .
V: TRBV25-1
DNA: TGTGCCAGCAGTGAAGGTCAGGGTGTATGGAATGAAAAACTGTTTTTT
CDR3: CASSEGQGVWNEKLFF

size: .
J: TRBJ2-5
D: TRBD2
V: TRBV11-2
DNA: TGTGCCAGCAGCAACACCGGGACTAGCAGGGAGACCCAGTACTTC
CDR3: CASSNTGTSRETQYF

size: few
J: TRBJ1-2
D: .
V: TRBV7-8
DNA: TGTGCCAGCAGCTTAGAGTCCCGTGTCGGTGGCTACACCTTC
CDR3: CASSLESRVGGYTF

size: .
J: TRBJ1-5
D: TRBD1
V: TRBV5-5
DNA: TGTGCCAGCAGTGACAGGGGAAACATCAGCCCCCAGCATTTT
CDR3: CASSDRGNISPQHF

size: .
J: TRBJ1-5
D: .
V: TRBV18
DNA: TGTGCCAGCTCACCATCACAACGGGGTAGCAATCAGCCCCAGCATTTT
CDR3: CASSPSQRGSNQPQHF

size: .
J: TRBJ1-2
D: .
V: TRBV19
DNA: TGTGCCAGTAGTAGAGACGACAGAACAACTAACTATGGCTACACCTTC
CDR3: CASSRDDRTTNYGYTF

size: few
J: TRBJ1-5
D: .
V: TRBV6-6
DNA: TGTGCCAGCAGTCCCGGACAGAGCAATCAGCCCCAGCATTTT
CDR3: CASSPGQSNQPQHF

size: once
J: TRBJ2-5
D: TRBD1
V: TRBV10-3
DNA: TGTGCCATCAGTAGATCCGGGACAGGAGGTGCGGAGACCCAGTACTTC
CDR3: CAISRSGTGGAETQYF

size: once
J: TRBJ1-5
D: .
V: TRBV4-3
DNA: TGCGCCAGCAGCCAAGGAGAGGGTCAGCCCCAGCATTTT
CDR3: CASSQGEGQPQHF

size: .
J: TRBJ1-6
D: .
V: TRBV5-4
DNA: TGTGCCAGCAGCTTGGCCTCAGGGATAGGATCACCCCTCCACTTT
CDR3: CASSLASGIGSPLHF

size: .
J: TRBJ2-7
D: TRBD1
V: TRBV11-3
DNA: TGTGCCAGCAGCCCGGGACAGGCATACGAGCAGTACTTC
CDR3: CASSPGQAYEQYF

size: .
J: TRBJ1-2
D: .
V: TRBV9
DNA: TGTGCCAGCAGCGTTGGGGCGGAAACTAACTATGGCTACACCTTC
CDR3: CASSVGAETNYGYTF

size: few
J: TRBJ1-2
D: TRBD1
V: TRBV18
DNA: TGTGCCAGCGCTGGACAGGAAGGCTATGGCTACACCTTC
CDR3: CASAGQEGYGYTF

size: .
J: TRBJ2-7
D: .
V: TRBV5-1
DNA: TGCGCCAGCAGCTTGGGTCAGGTAGCCTACGAGCAGTACTTC
CDR3: CASSLGQVAYEQYF

size: few
J: TRBJ2-2
D: .
V: TRBV7-9
DNA: TGTGCCAGCAGCTTATACGATGTAGGGAGCACCGGGGAGCTGTTTTTT
CDR3: CASSLYDVGSTGELFF

size: .
J: TRBJ2-7
D: TRBD2
V: TRBV7-2
DNA: TGTGCCAGCAGCTCCGGGGGGATTTGGAACGAGCAGTACTTC
CDR3: CASSSGGIWNEQYF

size: .
J: TRBJ1-5
D: .
V: TRBV28
DNA: TGTGCCAGCAGTTTAACAGTCCTTAATCAGCCCCAGCATTTT
CDR3: CASSLTVLNQPQHF

size: .
J: TRBJ1-1
D: .
V: TRBV11-2
DNA: TGTGCCAGCAGCTTAAGGGGGAGCACTGAAGCTTTCTTT
CDR3: CASSLRGSTEAFF

size: .
J: TRBJ1-1
D: .
V: TRBV11-2
DNA: TGTGCCAGCAGCCCCTTGAAGGGGGTTTTGAACACTGAAGCTTTCTTT
CDR3: CASSPLKGVLNTEAFF

size: .
J: TRBJ2-3
D: TRBD2
V: TRBV4-3
DNA: TGCGCCAGCAGCCAAGACGGACTAGCGGGGGGGAAAGATACGCAGTATTTT
CDR3: CASSQDGLAGGKDTQYF